The clone carrying this TCR beta chain came up once. The CDR3 totals 13 residues. Germline CDR1 SQVTM, CDR2 ANQGSEA. Trimming cost V 7 bases and J 0 bases, with 11 bases left between them. This sample is drawn from a study of CD8 T cells in Susac syndrome. RNA, at about 0.5 to 1 ug, was reverse transcribed with random hexamers. TCRdb redid the calling of the immunoSEQ multiplex PCR reads with MiXCR, one entry per CDR3 protein. The sample includes roughly 120,000 distinct CDR3 sequences, 90% to 95% of them seen just once. The authors carried out high-throughput sequencing of TCR beta. They applied it to CD8+ and CD4+ T cells obtained from blood. TEMRA cells were enriched by FACS, while CD8+ and CD4+ T cells were obtained through a negative isolation that was performed magnetically.

This chain uses TRBV29-1 with TRBJ2-3, with D uncertain. Sequenced input: CD4+ T cells from PBMCs. The receptor's source is a human donor with multiple sclerosis. This CDR3 is CSGGTPSTDTQYF. The CDR3 nucleotides are TGCAGCGGTGGCACACCTAGCACAGATACGCAGTATTTT.